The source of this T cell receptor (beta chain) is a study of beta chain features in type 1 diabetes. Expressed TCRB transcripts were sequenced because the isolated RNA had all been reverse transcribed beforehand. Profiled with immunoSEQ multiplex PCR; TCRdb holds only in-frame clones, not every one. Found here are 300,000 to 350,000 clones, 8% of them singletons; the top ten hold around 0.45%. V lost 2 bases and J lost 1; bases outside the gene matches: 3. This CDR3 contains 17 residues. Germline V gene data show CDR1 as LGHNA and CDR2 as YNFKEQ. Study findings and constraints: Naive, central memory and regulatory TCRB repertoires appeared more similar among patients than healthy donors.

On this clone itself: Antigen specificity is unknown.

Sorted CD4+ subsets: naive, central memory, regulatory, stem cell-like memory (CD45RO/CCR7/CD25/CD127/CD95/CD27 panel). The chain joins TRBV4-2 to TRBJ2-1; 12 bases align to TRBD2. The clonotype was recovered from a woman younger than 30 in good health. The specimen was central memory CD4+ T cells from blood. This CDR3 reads CASSQPTSGRSYNEQFF. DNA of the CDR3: TGTGCCAGCAGCCAACCTACTAGCGGGAGGTCCTACAATGAGCAGTTCTTC.